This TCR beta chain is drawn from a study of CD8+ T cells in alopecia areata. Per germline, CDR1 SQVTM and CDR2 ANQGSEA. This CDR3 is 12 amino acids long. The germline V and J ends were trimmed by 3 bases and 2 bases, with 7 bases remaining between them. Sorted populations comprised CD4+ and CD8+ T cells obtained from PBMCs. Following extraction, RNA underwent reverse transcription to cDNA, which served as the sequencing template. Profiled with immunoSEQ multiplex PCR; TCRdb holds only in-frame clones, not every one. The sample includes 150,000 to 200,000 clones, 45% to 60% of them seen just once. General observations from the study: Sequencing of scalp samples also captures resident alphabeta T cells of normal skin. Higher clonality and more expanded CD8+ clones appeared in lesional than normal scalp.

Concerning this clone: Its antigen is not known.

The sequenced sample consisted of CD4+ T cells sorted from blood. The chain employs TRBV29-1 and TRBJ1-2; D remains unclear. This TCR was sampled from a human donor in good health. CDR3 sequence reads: CSVEEGNYGYTF. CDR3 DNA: TGCAGCGTTGAGGAAGGGAACTATGGCTACACCTTC. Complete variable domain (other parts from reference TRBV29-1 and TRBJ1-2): SAVISQKPSRDICQRGTSLTIQCQVDSQVTMMFWYRQQPGQSLTLIATANQGSEATYESGFVIDKFPISRPNLTFSTLTVSNMSPEDSSIYLCSVEEGNYGYTFGSGTRLTVV.